Sequencing of this TCR beta chain was carried out in a study of cytomegalovirus exposure and HLA in healthy donors. Study context: Unique TCRs numbering around 85 million, obtained from HLA-typed donors, made up an early data release. The study's findings and limits: In a later analysis, specific HLA alleles were associated with approximately 17,000 TCR beta sequences at a 0.05 false discovery rate. A classifier reportedly called cytomegalovirus status with high sensitivity and specificity. A missense variant in DCLRE1C was later tied to TCR beta V- and J-gene trimming.

Comments on this clone: Antigen: not known.

Use of 60 Vbeta and 13 Jbeta primers characterized the PCR. TCRdb's table, derived via immunoSEQ multiplex PCR, lists solely in-frame clones and lacks some. The sample has about 180,000 clones, about 80% seen once; the top ten hold 1.5% to 2%. Germline V CDR1 and CDR2: SGHRS, YFSETQ. Between the trimmed V and J ends, which lost 2 bases and 5 bases, there was a span of 22 bases. The CDR3 totals 17 residues. This clonotype was obtained from a woman aged 30 to 39 in good health and CMV-seronegative. Source material: PBMCs. The rearrangement joins TRBV5-1 to TRBJ1-2; D unresolved. The DNA of the CDR3 is TGCGCCAGCAGCTTCCTCGCGGGTTCCCCCTTGGGTTATGGCTACACCTTC. This encodes CASSFLAGSPLGYGYTF.